Here is one TCR beta chain with its context. No cognate antigen has been identified for it. Qualities for individual bases were not recorded, and no much larger clone is one base off. The data were taken from a study of neurological immune-mediated disorders (dated by TCRdb to between 2018 and 2021). Context from the whole study: Peripheral blood TCR-beta repertoires from HTLV-I-associated myelopathy (HAM/TSP) patients, multiple sclerosis patients and healthy controls were compared by UMI-based sequencing. Longitudinal samples, technical triplicates and paired sorted CD4+ and CD8+ T-cell subsets, alongside PBMC samples, were included among the roughly 110 TCR-beta libraries. The cohort comprised about 71 subjects: roughly 15 HAM/TSP patients, roughly 34 multiple sclerosis patients and around 20 healthy controls.

CDR1 SGHVS and CDR2 FNYEAQ were looked up in the germline V gene. V trim: 5 bases; J trim: 3 bases; unmatched bases: 8. From its cysteine to its phenylalanine, the CDR3 spans 16 amino acids. CDR3 DNA only is kept here, 48 bases in frame from base 1. The healthy controls were volunteers from a blood bank in Maryland, USA. For the unsorted PBMC libraries, 2 million PBMCs were stored in RNAlater at -80 degrees C until RNA extraction and were used to generate the libraries. Peripheral blood was subjected to Ficoll-Hypaque density gradient centrifugation to isolate PBMCs, which were then cryopreserved in liquid nitrogen. cDNA was synthesized by template-switch 5'RACE using a primer carrying a 10-nucleotide random unique molecular identifier by which each TCR transcript was tagged. Each sequencing run produced over 160 million TCR-beta sequences covering 15-18 subjects. The RNeasy kit was used to extract total RNA. The KAPA Real-time Library Amplification kit was used to amplify TCR-beta VDJ regions with primers for the TCR constant region and the 5'RACE anchor. A first PCR added sample indexes and Illumina adaptors, after which a second PCR increased the library yield. The roughly 650 bp TCR product was size-selected on a 2% E-gel SizeSelection system after Ampure bead purification. Before pooling, library quality was checked on a Bioanalyzer, concentration was measured with Qubit, and libraries were quantified with the Kapa Library Quantification kit. Paired-end 2 x 150 bp sequencing of the libraries was performed on an Illumina HiSeq 2500. To increase sequence diversity, about 25-31% phiX was spiked into each library pool. The original pipeline was this. Quality-filtered reads were processed with the UMI-based MiGEC pipeline, which removed over 80% of raw TCR sequences during error correction. IMGT germline references were used for alignment of VDJ genes, and clonotypes were defined by a unique CDR3 amino acid sequence together with V-J genes. Clonal expansion, Shannon diversity and CDR3 relatedness (CalcPairwiseDistances, ClusterSamples) were evaluated with VDJtools, and phylogenetic trees were built with CLCbio workbench. A clone was classed as expanded if it had 8 or more unique UMIs, a cutoff based on coefficient-of-variation modelling across technical triplicates. The public reads were reanalyzed by TCRdb: fastp trimming at Q25, MiXCR alignment, in-frame beta chains only. Every entry covers one CDR3 protein and lists the most common genes and DNA from its rows. TCRdb, rather than the study authors, made the V and J calls. Within this sample are 80,000 or so distinct CDR3 sequences, with approximately 9.4% of them counted one time only. The ten largest clones take up 1.7% of the sample.

Overall results and qualifications from the work: No identical CDR3 amino acid sequences were found to be shared among expanded clones across subjects, suggesting that TCR-beta repertoires were private in all groups. TCR clonal expansion was highest in HAM/TSP patients and lowest in MS patients, with MS patients falling below even healthy controls.

The sequence was obtained from a man in his fifties or sixties in good health. The sequenced sample consisted of PBMCs. In this chain, TRBV7-6 is recombined with TRBJ2-3, and 10 bases in between align with TRBD2. The sequence in DNA is TGTGCCAGCAGCCTCCAGCGGGGGGGCGGGACAGATACGCAGTATTTT. Its protein product is CASSLQRGGGTDTQYF.